This T cell receptor (beta chain) was recovered during a study of T-cell reconstitution after alpha-beta-depleted transplantation in children. The TCRbeta library incorporated unique molecular identifiers. TCRdb redid the calling of the PCR reads with MiXCR, one entry per CDR3 protein. The sample comprises 200,000 to 300,000 distinct CDR3 sequences, more than 10% of which are singletons, and around 2.8% rests with the top ten. This CDR3 region has 16 residues. V shed 1 base, J shed 2 bases, and the junction held 6 bases outside the gene matches. Germline lookup yields CDR1 MNHNS and CDR2 SASEGT. This clonotype turned up a few times.

The sequences come from PBMCs from the stem cell graft donor, collected from the stem cell graft. The chain employs TRBV6-1 and TRBJ2-7, with 9 nucleotides matching TRBD1. This sequence originates from a human donor who donated a stem cell graft to a child with acute lymphoblastic leukemia. DNA for the CDR3: TGTGCCAGCAGTGAAGATAGGACAGGGGTTACCTACGAGCAGTACTTC. Translating it yields CASSEDRTGVTYEQYF.